These T cell receptor beta chains were read from a single sample in a study of vaccination and CD4 T cells after COVID-19. These TCRs are of unknown antigen specificity. MiXCR was run by TCRdb on the PCR reads, yielding one entry per CDR3 protein. The sample carries more than 15,000 distinct CDR3 sequences, approximately 68% recorded once. Sequencing was done on a sample of CD4+ T cells from blood, cultured in vitro. Receptors were obtained from a human donor who had recovered from COVID-19. The conserved cysteine and the conserved F or W are not part of the CDR3 here.

j_gene | v_gene | CDR3aa
TRBJ2-5 | TRBV5-6 | ASSLVSRGRETQY
TRBJ1-6 | TRBV7-9 | ASSYGTGLRNSPLH
TRBJ2-5 | TRBV5-6 | ASSLLEGGRLETQY
TRBJ1-2 | TRBV5-1 | ASSLEPLSGGYT
TRBJ1-5 | TRBV2 | ASSNGQGATNQPQH
TRBJ2-3 | TRBV7-8 | ASSLVGGRVTDTQY
TRBJ1-2 | TRBV20-1 | SARPTGQGDYGYT
TRBJ1-5 | TRBV28 | ASRNPGGGQPQH
TRBJ1-2 | TRBV6-2/TRBV6-3 | ASKREGVRGGYT
TRBJ1-6 | TRBV6-4 | ASSPRGGGNSPLH
TRBJ2-3 | TRBV15 | ATGTSGPTDTQY
TRBJ1-2 | TRBV27 | ASRGTGVHYGYT
TRBJ1-5 | TRBV20-1 | SARGQRNQPQH
TRBJ1-1 | TRBV19 | ASSMDRATEAF
TRBJ2-3 | TRBV20-1 | TQLRDGTDTQY
TRBJ1-2 | TRBV27 | ASSLTRQGAVGYT
TRBJ2-3 | TRBV7-6 | ASSLRPPPTDTQY
TRBJ1-2 | TRBV6-1 | ASSVGPSLAPNYGYT
TRBJ2-7 | TRBV2 | ASSEVAEYEQY
TRBJ1-1 | TRBV28 | ASSLGTEAF
TRBJ2-3 | TRBV19 | ASSRGLADTQY
TRBJ1-5 | TRBV6-2/TRBV6-3 | ASADRARQPQH
TRBJ2-1 | TRBV7-6 | ASSPGEINGGEQF
TRBJ1-1 | TRBV6-5 | ASSYIVVSASTEAF
TRBJ2-1 | TRBV27 | ASRTGGSYNEQF
TRBJ2-7 | TRBV12-3/TRBV12-4 | ASGVGTYEQY
TRBJ2-7 | TRBV20-1 | SASDNYEQY
TRBJ1-1 | TRBV7-8 | ASSLFSRNTEAF
TRBJ1-5 | TRBV12-3/TRBV12-4 | ASSFQLTGVNQPQH
TRBJ1-5 | TRBV20-1 | SASIQGGQPQH
TRBJ2-2 | TRBV19 | ASSIDREVRELF
TRBJ1-1 | TRBV6-5 | ASSYRQHTEAF
TRBJ1-1 | TRBV7-2 | ATRRGGTNTEAF
TRBJ1-2 | TRBV6-1 | ASRRQGMIVYGYT
TRBJ2-3 | TRBV27 | ASGRQTSTDTQY
TRBJ1-1 | TRBV20-1 | SVTQGSDTEAF
TRBJ1-1 | TRBV20-1 | RDRTANTEAF
TRBJ2-3 | TRBV19 | ASGSRAPDTQY
TRBJ1-2 | TRBV20-1 | SARDFSQPNYGYT
TRBJ1-2 | TRBV7-9 | ASSRAQGARGYGYT
TRBJ2-3 | TRBV7-2 | ASSFYVDTQY
TRBJ2-7 | TRBV2 | ASSKTQGNEQY
TRBJ2-2 | TRBV27 | ASSFGVGGRGTGELF
TRBJ2-1 | TRBV27 | ASSFLRRDRRNNEQF
TRBJ1-5 | TRBV6-2/TRBV6-3 | ASSGRGLSNQPQH
TRBJ1-3 | TRBV6-1 | ASTLGATGNTIY
TRBJ1-2 | TRBV30 | AWSVTQRLRSKGYT